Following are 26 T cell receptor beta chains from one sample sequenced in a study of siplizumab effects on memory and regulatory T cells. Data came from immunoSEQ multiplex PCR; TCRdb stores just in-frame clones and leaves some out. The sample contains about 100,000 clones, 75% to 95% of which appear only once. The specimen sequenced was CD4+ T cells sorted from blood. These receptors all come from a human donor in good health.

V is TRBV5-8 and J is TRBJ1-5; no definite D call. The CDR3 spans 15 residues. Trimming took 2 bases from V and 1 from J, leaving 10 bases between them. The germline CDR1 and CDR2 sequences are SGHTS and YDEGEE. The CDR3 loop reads CASSFQGSSNQPQHF. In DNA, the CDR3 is TGTGCCAGCAGCTTTCAAGGGTCGAGCAATCAGCCCCAGCATTTT.

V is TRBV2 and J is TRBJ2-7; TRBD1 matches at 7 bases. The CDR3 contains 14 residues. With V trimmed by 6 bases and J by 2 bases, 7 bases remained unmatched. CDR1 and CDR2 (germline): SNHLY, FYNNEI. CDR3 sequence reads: CASSADRVTYEQYF. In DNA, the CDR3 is TGTGCCAGCAGCGCCGACAGGGTAACCTACGAGCAGTACTTC.

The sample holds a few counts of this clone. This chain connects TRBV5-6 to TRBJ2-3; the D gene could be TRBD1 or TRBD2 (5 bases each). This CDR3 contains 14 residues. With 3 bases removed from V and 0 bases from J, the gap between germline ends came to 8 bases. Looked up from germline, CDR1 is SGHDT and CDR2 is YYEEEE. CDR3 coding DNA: TGTGCCAGCAGCTGGGGGTCCAGCACAGATACGCAGTATTTT. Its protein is CASSWGSSTDTQYF.

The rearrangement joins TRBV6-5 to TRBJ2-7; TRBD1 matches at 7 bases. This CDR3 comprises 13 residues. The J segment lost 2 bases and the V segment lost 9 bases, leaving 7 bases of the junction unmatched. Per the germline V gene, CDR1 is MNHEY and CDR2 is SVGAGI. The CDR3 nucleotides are TGTGCCAGTTGGAGGCAGGGGGCCTACGAGCAGTACTTC. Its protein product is CASWRQGAYEQYF.

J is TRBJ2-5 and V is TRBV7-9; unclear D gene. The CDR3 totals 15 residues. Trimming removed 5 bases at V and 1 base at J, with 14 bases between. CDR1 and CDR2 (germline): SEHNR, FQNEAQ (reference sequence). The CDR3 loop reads CASSRRTTFQETQYF. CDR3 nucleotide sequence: TGTGCCAGCAGCCGAAGAACTACCTTCCAAGAGACCCAGTACTTC. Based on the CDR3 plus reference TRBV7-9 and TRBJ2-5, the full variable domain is DTGVSQNPRHKITKRGQNVTFRCDPISEHNRLYWYRQTLGQGPEFLTYFQNEAQLEKSRLLSDRFSAERPKGSFSTLEIQRTEQGDSAMYLCASSRRTTFQETQYFGPGTRLLVL.

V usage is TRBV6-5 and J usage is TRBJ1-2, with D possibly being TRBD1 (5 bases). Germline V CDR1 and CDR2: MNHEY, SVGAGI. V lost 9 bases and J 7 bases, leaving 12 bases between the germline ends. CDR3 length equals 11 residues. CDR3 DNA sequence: TGTGCCAGTCACTCTGGGGGTGGCTACACCTTC. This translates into CASHSGGGYTF.

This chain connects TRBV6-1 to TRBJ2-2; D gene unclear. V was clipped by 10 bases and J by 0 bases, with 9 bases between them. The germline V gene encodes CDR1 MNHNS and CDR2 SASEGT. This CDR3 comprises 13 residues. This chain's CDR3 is CATTDPNTGELFF. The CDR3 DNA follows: TGTGCCACAACAGACCCGAACACCGGGGAGCTGTTTTTT.

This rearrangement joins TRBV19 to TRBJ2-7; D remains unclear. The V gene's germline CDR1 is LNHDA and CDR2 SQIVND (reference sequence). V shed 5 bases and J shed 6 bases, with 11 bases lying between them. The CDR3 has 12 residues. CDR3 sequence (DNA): TGTGCCAGTAGTGCGACTGGGGTCGAGCAGTACTTC. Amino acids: CASSATGVEQYF.

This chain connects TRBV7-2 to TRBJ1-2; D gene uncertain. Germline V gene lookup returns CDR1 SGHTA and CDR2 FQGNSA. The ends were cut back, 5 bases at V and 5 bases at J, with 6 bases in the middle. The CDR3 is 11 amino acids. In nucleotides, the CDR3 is TGTGCCAGCAGCCCGACATATGGCTACACCTTC. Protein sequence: CASSPTYGYTF.

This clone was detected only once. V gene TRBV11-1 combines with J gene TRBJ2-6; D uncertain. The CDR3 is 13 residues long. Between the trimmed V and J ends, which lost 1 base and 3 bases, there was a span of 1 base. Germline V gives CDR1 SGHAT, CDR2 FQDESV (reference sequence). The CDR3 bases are TGTGCCAGCAGCTTAGGTGGGGCCAACGTCCTGACTTTC. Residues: CASSLGGANVLTF.

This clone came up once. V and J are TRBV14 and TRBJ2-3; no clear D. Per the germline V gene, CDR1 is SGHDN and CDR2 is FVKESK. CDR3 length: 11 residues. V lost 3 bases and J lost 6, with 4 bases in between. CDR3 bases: TGTGCCAGCAGCCAGAGGGATACGCAGTATTTT. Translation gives CASSQRDTQYF.

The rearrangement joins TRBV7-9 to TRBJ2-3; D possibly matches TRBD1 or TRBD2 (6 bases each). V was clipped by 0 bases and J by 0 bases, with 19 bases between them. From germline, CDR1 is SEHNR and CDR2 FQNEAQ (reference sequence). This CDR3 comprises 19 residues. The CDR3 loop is CASSLARGVAERSTDTQYF. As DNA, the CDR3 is TGTGCCAGCAGCTTAGCGAGGGGGGTAGCGGAGCGGAGCACAGATACGCAGTATTTT.

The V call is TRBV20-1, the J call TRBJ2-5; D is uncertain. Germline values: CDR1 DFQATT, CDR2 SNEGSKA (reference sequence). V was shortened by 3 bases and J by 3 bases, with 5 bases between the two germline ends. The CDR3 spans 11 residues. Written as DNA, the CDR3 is TGCAGTGCTAGTCTCAAAGAGACCCAGTACTTC. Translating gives CSASLKETQYF.

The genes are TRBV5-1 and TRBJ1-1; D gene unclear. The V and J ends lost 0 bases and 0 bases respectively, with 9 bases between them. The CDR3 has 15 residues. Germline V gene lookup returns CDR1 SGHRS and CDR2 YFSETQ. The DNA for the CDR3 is TGCGCCAGCAGCTTGGCCGGGGTACTGAACACTGAAGCTTTCTTT. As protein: CASSLAGVLNTEAFF.

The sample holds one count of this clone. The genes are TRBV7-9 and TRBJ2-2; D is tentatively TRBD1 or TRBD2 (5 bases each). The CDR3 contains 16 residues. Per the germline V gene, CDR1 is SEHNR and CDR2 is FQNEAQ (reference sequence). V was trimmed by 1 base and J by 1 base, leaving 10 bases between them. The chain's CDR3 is CASSLGGVLNTGELFF. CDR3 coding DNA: TGTGCCAGCAGCTTAGGAGGGGTTCTGAACACCGGGGAGCTGTTTTTT.

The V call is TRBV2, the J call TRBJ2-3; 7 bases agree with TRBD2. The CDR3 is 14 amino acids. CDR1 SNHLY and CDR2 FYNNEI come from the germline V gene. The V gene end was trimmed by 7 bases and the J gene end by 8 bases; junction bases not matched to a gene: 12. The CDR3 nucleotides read TGTGCCAGCAATGGCGGGGGATTACAGACTACGCAGTATTTT. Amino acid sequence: CASNGGGLQTTQYF. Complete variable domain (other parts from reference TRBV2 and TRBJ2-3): EPEVTQTPSHQVTQMGQEVILRCVPISNHLYFYWYRQILGQKVEFLVSFYNNEISEKSEIFDDQFSVERPDGSNFTLKIRSTKLEDSAMYFCASNGGGLQTTQYFGPGTRLTVL.

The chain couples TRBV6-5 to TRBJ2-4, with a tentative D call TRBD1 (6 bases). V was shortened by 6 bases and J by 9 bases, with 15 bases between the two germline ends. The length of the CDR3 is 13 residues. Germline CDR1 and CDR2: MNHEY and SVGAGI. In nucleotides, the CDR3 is TGTGCCAGCAGAAGAGACAGGTGGGGCATTCAGTACTTC. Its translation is CASRRDRWGIQYF.

The CDR3 sequence: CASSAQGGGGYTF. CDR3 coding DNA: TGTGCCAGTAGTGCACAGGGAGGGGGTGGCTACACCTTC. The chain joins TRBV19 to TRBJ1-2; D may be TRBD1 (6 bases). The V end was cut by 5 bases, the J end by 7 bases, with 14 bases between. This CDR3 is 13 amino acids long. CDR1 and CDR2 (germline): LNHDA, SQIVND (reference sequence).

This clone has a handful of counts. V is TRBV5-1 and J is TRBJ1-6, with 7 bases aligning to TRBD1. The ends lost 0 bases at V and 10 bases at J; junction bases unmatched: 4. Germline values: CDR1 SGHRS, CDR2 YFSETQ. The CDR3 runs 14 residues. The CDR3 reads CASSLGQGVSPLHF. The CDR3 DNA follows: TGCGCCAGCAGCTTGGGACAGGGTGTCTCACCCCTCCACTTT.

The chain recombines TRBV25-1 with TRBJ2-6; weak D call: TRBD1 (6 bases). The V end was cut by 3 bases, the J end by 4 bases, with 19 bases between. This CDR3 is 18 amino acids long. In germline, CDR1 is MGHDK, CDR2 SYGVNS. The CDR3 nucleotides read TGTGCCAGCAGTGACCCAGGGGCCCCTATGGGGGGGGCCAACGTCCTGACTTTC. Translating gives CASSDPGAPMGGANVLTF.

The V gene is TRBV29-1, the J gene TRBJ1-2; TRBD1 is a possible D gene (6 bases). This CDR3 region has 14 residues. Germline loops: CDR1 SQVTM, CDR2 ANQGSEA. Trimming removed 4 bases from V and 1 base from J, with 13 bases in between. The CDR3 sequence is CSVAGTQGNYGYTF. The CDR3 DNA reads TGCAGCGTTGCGGGGACACAGGGTAACTATGGCTACACCTTC.

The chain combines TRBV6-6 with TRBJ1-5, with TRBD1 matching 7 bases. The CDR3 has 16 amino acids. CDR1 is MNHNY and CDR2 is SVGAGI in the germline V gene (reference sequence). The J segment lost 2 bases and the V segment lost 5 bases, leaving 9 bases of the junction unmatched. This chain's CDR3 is CASSGNRDSGNQPQHF. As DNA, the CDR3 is TGTGCCAGCAGTGGAAACCGGGACAGTGGCAATCAGCCCCAGCATTTT.

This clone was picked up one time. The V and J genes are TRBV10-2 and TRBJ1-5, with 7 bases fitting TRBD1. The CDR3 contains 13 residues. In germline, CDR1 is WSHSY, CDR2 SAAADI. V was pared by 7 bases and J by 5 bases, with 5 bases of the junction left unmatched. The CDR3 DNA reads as TGCGCCAGCACTGGGACAGCCTATCAGCCCCAGCATTTT. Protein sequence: CASTGTAYQPQHF.

The CDR3 loop reads CASSIDPRYQPQHF. The CDR3, as DNA: TGTGCCAGTAGTATAGATCCACGATATCAGCCCCAGCATTTT. The chain combines TRBV19 with TRBJ1-5; no firm D call. The germline CDR1 and CDR2 sequences are LNHDA and SQIVND (reference sequence). The CDR3 has 14 residues. V was pared by 0 bases and J by 5 bases, with 8 bases between.

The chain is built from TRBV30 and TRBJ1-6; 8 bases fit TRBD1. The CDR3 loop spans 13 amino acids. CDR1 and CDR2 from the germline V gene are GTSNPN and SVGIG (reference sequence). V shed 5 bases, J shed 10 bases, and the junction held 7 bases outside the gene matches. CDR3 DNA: TGTGCCTGGCAGGGGGCGAGTTCGTCACCCCTCCACTTT. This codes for CAWQGASSSPLHF.

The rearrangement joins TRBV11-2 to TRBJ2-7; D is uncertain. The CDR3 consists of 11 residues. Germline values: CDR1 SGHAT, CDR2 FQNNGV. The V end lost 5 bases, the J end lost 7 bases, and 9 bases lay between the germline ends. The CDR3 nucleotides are TGTGCCAGCAGCCCAGGAGTAGAGCAGTACTTC. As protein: CASSPGVEQYF.